Sequencing of this T cell receptor (beta chain) was carried out in a study of blood T cell repertoires in COVID-19. Study in general: Sites across the United States, Italy and Spain contributed samples from acute and convalescent COVID-19. The analysed material was cDNA or gDNA that came from T cells, B-cell-depleted T cells, or PBMCs.

Trimming shortened V by 6 bases and J by 2 bases, and 14 bases separated the two germline ends. CDR1 is MNHEY and CDR2 is SVGEGT in the germline V gene. This CDR3 has 15 amino acids. The authors' processing: The assay estimated nucleated cells by amplifying reference gene primers. Libraries were prepared by immunoSEQ multiplex PCR; TCRdb keeps only in-frame clonotypes and omits some of them. The V and J calls and clone size were taken over from that table, and D and trimming were inferred from the DNA. Here the sample spans tens of thousands of clones, 88% being singletons. In its sample, this clone was seen once.

The source of this sequence is a human donor in a cohort sampled during active COVID-19. The genes are TRBV6-2 or TRBV6-3 and TRBJ1-5; weak D call: TRBD1 (5 bases). Sequencing was done on a sample of peripheral blood. This chain's CDR3 is CASSNGGFGNQPQHF. The CDR3 DNA reads as TGTGCCAGCAGCAACGGGGGTTTCGGCAATCAGCCCCAGCATTTT.